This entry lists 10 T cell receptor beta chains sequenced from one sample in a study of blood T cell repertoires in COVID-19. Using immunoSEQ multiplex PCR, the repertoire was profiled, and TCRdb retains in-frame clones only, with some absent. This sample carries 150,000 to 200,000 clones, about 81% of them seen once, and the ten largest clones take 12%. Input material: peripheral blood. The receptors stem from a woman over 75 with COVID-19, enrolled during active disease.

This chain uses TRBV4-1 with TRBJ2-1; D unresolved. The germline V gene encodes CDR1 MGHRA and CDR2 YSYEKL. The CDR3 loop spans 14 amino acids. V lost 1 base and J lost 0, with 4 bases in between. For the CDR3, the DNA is TGCGCCAGCAGCCAAGCTACCTCCTACAATGAGCAGTTCTTC. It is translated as CASSQATSYNEQFF.

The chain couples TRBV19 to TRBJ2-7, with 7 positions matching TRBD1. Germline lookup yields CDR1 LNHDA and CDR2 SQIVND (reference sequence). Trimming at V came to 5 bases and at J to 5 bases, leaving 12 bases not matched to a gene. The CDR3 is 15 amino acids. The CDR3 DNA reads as TGTGCCAGTAGTGATACAGGGGACGAGTACGACGAGCAGTACTTC. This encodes CASSDTGDEYDEQYF.

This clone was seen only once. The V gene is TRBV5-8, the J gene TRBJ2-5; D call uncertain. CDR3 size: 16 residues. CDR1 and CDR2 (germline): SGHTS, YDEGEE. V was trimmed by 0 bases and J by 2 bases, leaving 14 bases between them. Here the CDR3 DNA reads TGTGCCAGCAGCTTGGGGGCAGTAGTTTGGCAAGAGACCCAGTACTTC. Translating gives CASSLGAVVWQETQYF.

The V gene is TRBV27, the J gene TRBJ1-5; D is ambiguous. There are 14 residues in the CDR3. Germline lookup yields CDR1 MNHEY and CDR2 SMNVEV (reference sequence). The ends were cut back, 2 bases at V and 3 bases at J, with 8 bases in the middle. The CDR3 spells CASSLEADNQPQHF. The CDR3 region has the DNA TGTGCCAGCAGTTTAGAGGCAGACAATCAGCCCCAGCATTTT.

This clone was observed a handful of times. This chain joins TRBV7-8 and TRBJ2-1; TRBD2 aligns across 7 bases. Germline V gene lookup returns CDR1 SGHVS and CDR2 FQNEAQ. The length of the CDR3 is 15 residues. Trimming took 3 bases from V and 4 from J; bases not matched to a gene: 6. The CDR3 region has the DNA TGTGCCAGCAGCTTTCGGGCGGGAGCTTACAATGAGCAGTTCTTC. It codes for CASSFRAGAYNEQFF.

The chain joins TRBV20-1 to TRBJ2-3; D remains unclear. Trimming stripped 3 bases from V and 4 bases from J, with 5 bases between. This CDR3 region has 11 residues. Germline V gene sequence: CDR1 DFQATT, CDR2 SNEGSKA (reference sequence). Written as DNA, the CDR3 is TGCAGTGCTAGTTTAGCAGATACGCAGTATTTT. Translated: CSASLADTQYF.

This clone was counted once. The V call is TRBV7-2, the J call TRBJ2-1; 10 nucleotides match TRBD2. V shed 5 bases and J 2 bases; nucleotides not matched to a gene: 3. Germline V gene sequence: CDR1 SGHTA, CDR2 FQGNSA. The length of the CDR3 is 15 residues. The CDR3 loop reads CASSVLAGAYNEQFF. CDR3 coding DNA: TGTGCCAGCAGCGTGCTAGCGGGGGCCTACAATGAGCAGTTCTTC.

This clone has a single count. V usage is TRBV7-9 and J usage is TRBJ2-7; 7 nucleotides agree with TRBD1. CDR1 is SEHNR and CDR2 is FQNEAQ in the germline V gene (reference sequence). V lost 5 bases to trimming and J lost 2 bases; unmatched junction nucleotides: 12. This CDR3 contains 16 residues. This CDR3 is CASSPRGRAPAYEQYF. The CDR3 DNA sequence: TGTGCCAGCAGCCCGAGGGGGCGGGCCCCGGCCTACGAGCAGTACTTC.

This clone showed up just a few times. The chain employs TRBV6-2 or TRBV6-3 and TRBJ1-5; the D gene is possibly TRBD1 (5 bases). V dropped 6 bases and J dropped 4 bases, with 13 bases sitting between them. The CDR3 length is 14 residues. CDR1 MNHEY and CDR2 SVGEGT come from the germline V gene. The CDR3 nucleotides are TGTGCCAGCAGCGCTATAAGGGGTAATCAGCCCCAGCATTTT. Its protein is CASSAIRGNQPQHF.

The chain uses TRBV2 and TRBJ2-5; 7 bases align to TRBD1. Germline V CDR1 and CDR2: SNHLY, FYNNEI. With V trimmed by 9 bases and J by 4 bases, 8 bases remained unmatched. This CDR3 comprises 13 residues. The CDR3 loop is CARNKGAGETQYF. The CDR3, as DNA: TGTGCCAGAAATAAGGGGGCCGGAGAGACCCAGTACTTC.